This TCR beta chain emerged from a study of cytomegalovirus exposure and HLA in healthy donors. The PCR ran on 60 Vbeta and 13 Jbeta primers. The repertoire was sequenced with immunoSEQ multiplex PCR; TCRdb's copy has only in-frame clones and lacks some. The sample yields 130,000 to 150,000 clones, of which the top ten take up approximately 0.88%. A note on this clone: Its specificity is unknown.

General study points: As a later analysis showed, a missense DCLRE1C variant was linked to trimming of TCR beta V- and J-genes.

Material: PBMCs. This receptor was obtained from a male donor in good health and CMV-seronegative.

The DNA for the CDR3 is TGTGCCAGCAGCTTAAATACAGCTGGATACTTTGAAGCTTTCTTT. It specifies CASSLNTAGYFEAFF. This rearrangement joins TRBV7-8 to TRBJ1-1; D is ambiguous. V lost 2 bases, J lost 7 bases, and 17 bases lay in between. Germline CDR1 reads SGHVS; CDR2 reads FQNEAQ. The CDR3 spans 15 residues.